These 9 T cell receptor beta chains came from one sample sequenced in a study of T-cell memory formation after mild COVID-19 (dated by TCRdb to the early 2020s). Libraries were prepared through 5' RACE. The sample was run on an Illumina NovaSeq 6000. Starting from the raw public reads, TCRdb applied fastp trimming at Q25, assembled clones with MiXCR and retained in-frame beta chains. Records with the same CDR3 protein are collapsed into one entry carrying the most frequent genes and DNA. Within this sample are 400,000 or so distinct CDR3 sequences, with over 20% of them counted one time only. Around an eighth of the sample is in the top ten clones. Sample: PBMCs or a T cell subset sorted from them (not recorded which). Receptors originate from an adult woman who had mild COVID-19 (a few samples of this study predate the infection). The sample titles of this study are shuffled in the database, so cell type and time point are left out; the donor was told from shared clones.

The chain employs TRBV6-4 and TRBJ2-1; D not certain. V dropped 0 bases and J dropped 7 bases, with 10 bases sitting between them. Per the germline V gene, CDR1 is MRHNA and CDR2 is SNTAGT. CDR3 length: 14 residues. The CDR3 region is CASSDSNFWNEQFF. In DNA, the CDR3 is TGTGCCAGCAGTGACTCGAACTTCTGGAATGAGCAGTTCTTC.

This clonotype was seen repeatedly, ten times or more. J is TRBJ2-7 and V is TRBV4-3; TRBD1 matches at 8 bases. V trimming: 5 bases; J trimming: 2 bases; junction bases outside the gene matches: 5. Germline V gene sequence: CDR1 LGHNA, CDR2 YSLEER. The CDR3 consists of 14 residues. The CDR3 spells CASSTGTGAYEQYF. The CDR3 bases are TGCGCCAGCAGCACCGGGACAGGTGCCTACGAGCAGTACTTC.

The chain combines TRBV30 with TRBJ1-5, with D maybe TRBD1 (5 bases). Trimming removed 0 bases from V and 3 bases from J, with 12 bases in between. The CDR3 loop spans 15 amino acids. Germline V gene data show CDR1 as GTSNPN and CDR2 as SVGIG (reference sequence). Written as DNA, the CDR3 is TGTGCCTGGAGTGTACGGGGGGTCCTCAATCAGCCCCAGCATTTT. Encoded protein: CAWSVRGVLNQPQHF.

The chain has TRBV24-1 and TRBJ1-1; D is undetermined. The CDR3 runs 14 residues. Per germline, CDR1 KGHDR and CDR2 SFDVKD. Trimming took 9 bases from V and 2 from J, leaving 15 bases between them. The CDR3 nucleotides read TGTGCCACCCTTATGAGGACCTTTAACACTGAAGCTTTCTTT. It is translated as CATLMRTFNTEAFF.

V gene TRBV5-1 combines with J gene TRBJ2-1; D tentatively reads TRBD1 or TRBD2 (5 bases each). CDR1 SGHRS and CDR2 YFSETQ come from the germline V gene. V was cut by 0 bases and J by 5 bases, with 12 bases left in between. The CDR3 covers 15 residues. The chain's CDR3 is CASSLEGTVNNEQFF. In nucleotides, the CDR3 is TGCGCCAGCAGCTTGGAAGGGACGGTGAACAATGAGCAGTTCTTC.

The chain joins TRBV2 to TRBJ2-3, with 9 bases aligning to TRBD2. Germline values: CDR1 SNHLY, CDR2 FYNNEI. V lost 2 bases to trimming and J lost 1 base; unmatched junction nucleotides: 10. The CDR3 is 18 amino acids. For the CDR3, the DNA is TGTGCCAGCAGTGAAAGAAGACTAGCGGTTAGCGGCACAGATACGCAGTATTTT. Translation gives CASSERRLAVSGTDTQYF. The full variable domain, its missing parts supplied by reference TRBV2 and TRBJ2-3, is EPEVTQTPSHQVTQMGQEVILRCVPISNHLYFYWYRQILGQKVEFLVSFYNNEISEKSEIFDDQFSVERPDGSNFTLKIRSTKLEDSAMYFCASSERRLAVSGTDTQYFGPGTRLTVL.

J is TRBJ2-1 and V is TRBV25-1; 11 bases line up with TRBD2. Germline values: CDR1 MGHDK, CDR2 SYGVNS. The CDR3 covers 20 residues. The V gene end was trimmed by 2 bases and the J gene end by 0 bases; junction bases not matched to a gene: 12. The CDR3 loop reads CASSETGGLAGKSSYNEQFF. The CDR3 DNA reads TGTGCCAGCAGTGAAACCGGAGGACTAGCGGGTAAGAGCTCCTACAATGAGCAGTTCTTC. Using reference TRBV25-1 and TRBJ2-1 for the parts outside the CDR3, the full variable domain is EADIYQTPRYLVIGTGKKITLECSQTMGHDKMYWYQQDPGMELHLIHYSYGVNSTEKGDLSSESTVSRIRTEHFPLTLESARPSHTSQYLCASSETGGLAGKSSYNEQFFGPGTRLTVL.

The CDR3 DNA follows: TGTGCCACCAGTGATTTCCGCCTGTCGGAGACCCAGTACTTC. This codes for CATSDFRLSETQYF. V and J are TRBV24-1 and TRBJ2-5, with no clear D. V gave up 1 base and J gave up 5 bases, with 10 bases separating them. The CDR3 runs 14 residues. The germline V gene has CDR1 KGHDR and CDR2 SFDVKD.

This clonotype has only a few counts. The genes are TRBV5-1 and TRBJ1-2; D not resolved. From germline, CDR1 is SGHRS and CDR2 YFSETQ. V was trimmed by 0 bases and J by 4 bases, leaving 4 bases between them. This CDR3 has 12 amino acids. The CDR3 loop is CASSLGLYGYTF. The CDR3 DNA reads TGCGCCAGCAGCTTGGGACTCTATGGCTACACCTTC.